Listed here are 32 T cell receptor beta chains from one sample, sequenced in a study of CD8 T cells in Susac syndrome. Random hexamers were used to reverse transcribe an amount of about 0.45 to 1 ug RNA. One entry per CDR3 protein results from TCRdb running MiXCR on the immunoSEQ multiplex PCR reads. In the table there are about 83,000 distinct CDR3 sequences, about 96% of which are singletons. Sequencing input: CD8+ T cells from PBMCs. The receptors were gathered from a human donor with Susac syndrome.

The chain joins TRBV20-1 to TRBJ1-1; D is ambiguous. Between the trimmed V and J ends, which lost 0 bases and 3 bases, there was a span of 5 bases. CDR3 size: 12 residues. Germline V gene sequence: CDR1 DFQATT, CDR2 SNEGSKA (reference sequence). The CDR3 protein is CSARERDTEAFF. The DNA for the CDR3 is TGCAGTGCTAGAGAGAGGGACACTGAAGCTTTCTTT.

CDR3 sequence (DNA): TGTGCTAGTGGTTTGGGAGAGGACAGTCGGGAGACCCAGTACTTC. As protein: CASGLGEDSRETQYF. The chain couples TRBV12-5 to TRBJ2-5, with D maybe TRBD1 (6 bases). Germline V lookup: CDR1 LGHNT, CDR2 FRNRAP. Trimming cost V 1 base and J 5 bases, with 14 bases left between them. The CDR3 has 15 amino acids.

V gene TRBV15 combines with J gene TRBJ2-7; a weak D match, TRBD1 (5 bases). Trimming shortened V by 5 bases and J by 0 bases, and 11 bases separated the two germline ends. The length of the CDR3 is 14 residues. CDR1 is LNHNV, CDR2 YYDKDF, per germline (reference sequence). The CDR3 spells CATSSQETSYEQYF. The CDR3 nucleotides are TGTGCCACCAGCTCACAGGAAACCTCCTACGAGCAGTACTTC. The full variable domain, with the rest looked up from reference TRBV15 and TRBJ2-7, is DAMVIQNPRYQVTQFGKPVTLSCSQTLNHNVMYWYQQKSSQAPKLLFHYYDKDFNNEADTPDNFQSRRPNTSFCFLDIRSPGLGDTAMYLCATSSQETSYEQYFGPGTRLTVT.

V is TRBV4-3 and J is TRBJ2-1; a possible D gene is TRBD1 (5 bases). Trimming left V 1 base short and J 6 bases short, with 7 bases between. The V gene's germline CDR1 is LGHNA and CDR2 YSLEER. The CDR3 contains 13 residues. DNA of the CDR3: TGCGCCAGCAGCCAAGGAACAGGCAATGAGCAGTTCTTC. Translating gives CASSQGTGNEQFF.

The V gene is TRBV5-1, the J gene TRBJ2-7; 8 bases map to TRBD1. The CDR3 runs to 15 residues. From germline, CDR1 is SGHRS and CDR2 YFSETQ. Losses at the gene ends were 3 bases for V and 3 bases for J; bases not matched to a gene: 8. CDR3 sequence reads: CASSSFNRGVYEQYF. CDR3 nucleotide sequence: TGCGCCAGCAGCTCCTTCAACAGGGGGGTCTACGAGCAGTACTTC.

CDR3 in amino acids: CASSKTGAGTGELFF. The CDR3 DNA reads TGTGCCAGCAGCAAAACAGGGGCCGGGACCGGGGAGCTGTTTTTT. The V call is TRBV7-9, the J call TRBJ2-2; 7 nucleotides line up with TRBD1. The CDR3 length is 15 residues. The V segment lost 5 bases and the J segment 5 bases; nucleotides outside the gene matches: 8. Germline loops: CDR1 SEHNR, CDR2 FQNEAQ (reference sequence).

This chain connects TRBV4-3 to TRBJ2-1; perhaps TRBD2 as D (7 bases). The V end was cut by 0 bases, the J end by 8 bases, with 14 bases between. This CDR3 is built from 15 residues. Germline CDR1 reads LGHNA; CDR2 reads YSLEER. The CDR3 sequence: CASSQDPRGGYEQFF. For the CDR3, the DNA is TGCGCCAGCAGCCAAGACCCTAGGGGGGGCTATGAGCAGTTCTTC.

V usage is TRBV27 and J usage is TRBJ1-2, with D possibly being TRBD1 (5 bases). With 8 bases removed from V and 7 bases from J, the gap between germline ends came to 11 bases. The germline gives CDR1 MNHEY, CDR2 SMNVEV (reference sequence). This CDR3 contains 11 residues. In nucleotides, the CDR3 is TGTGCCAGCCGGTCGGGGGGTGGCTACACCTTC. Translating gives CASRSGGGYTF.

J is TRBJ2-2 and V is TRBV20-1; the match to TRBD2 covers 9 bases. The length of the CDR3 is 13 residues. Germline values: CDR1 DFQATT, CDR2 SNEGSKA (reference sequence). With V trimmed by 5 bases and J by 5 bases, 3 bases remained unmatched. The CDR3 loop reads CSAEREETGELFF. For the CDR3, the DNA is TGCAGTGCTGAGCGGGAGGAAACCGGGGAGCTGTTTTTT.

CDR3 bases: TGTGCCACCGGGGACACCTACACCGGGGAGCTGTTTTTT. Protein product: CATGDTYTGELFF. V usage is TRBV24-1 and J usage is TRBJ2-2, with D possibly TRBD1 on 6 matching bases. In germline, CDR1 is KGHDR, CDR2 SFDVKD. CDR3 length: 13 residues. Trimming took off 9 bases at V and 3 bases at J, with 10 bases between the two ends.

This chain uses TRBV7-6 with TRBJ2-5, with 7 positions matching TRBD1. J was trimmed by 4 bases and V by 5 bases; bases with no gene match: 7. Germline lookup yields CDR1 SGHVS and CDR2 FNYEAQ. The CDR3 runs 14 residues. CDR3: CASSLETGRETQYF. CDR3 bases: TGTGCCAGCAGCCTCGAGACAGGGCGAGAGACCCAGTACTTC.

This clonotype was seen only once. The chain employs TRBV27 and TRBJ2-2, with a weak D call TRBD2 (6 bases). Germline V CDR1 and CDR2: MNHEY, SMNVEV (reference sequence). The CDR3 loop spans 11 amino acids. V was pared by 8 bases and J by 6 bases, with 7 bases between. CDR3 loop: CASWGAGELFF. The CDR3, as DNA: TGTGCCAGCTGGGGGGCCGGGGAGCTGTTTTTT.

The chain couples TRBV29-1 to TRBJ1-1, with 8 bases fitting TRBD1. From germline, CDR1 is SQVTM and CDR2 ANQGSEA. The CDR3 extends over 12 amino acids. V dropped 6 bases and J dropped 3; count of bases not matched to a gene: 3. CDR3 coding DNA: TGCAGCGTACAGGGGGGGGACACTGAAGCTTTCTTT. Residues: CSVQGGDTEAFF.

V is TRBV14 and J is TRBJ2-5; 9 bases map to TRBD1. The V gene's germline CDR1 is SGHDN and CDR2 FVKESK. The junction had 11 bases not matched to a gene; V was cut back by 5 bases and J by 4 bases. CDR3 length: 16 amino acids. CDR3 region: CASSRTGTGLLETQYF. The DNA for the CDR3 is TGTGCCAGCAGCAGGACCGGGACAGGGCTTTTAGAGACCCAGTACTTC. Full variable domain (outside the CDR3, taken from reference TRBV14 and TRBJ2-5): EAGVTQFPSHSVIEKGQTVTLRCDPISGHDNLYWYRRVMGKEIKFLLHFVKESKQDESGMPNNRFLAERTGGTYSTLKVQPAELEDSGVYFCASSRTGTGLLETQYFGPGTRLLVL.

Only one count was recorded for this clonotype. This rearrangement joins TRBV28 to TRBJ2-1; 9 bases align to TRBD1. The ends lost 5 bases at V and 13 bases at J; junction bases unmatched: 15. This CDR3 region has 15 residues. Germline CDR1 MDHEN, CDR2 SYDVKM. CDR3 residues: CASSPFPGQGGEQFF. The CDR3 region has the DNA TGTGCCAGCAGTCCCTTTCCGGGACAGGGAGGTGAACAGTTCTTC.

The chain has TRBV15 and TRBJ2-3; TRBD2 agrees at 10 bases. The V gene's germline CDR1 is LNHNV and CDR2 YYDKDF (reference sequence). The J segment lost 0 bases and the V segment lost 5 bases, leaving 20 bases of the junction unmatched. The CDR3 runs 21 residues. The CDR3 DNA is TGTGCCACCAGCGGAACCAGCCCCGGGATTACTAGCGGGACTAGCACAGATACGCAGTATTTT. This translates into CATSGTSPGITSGTSTDTQYF.

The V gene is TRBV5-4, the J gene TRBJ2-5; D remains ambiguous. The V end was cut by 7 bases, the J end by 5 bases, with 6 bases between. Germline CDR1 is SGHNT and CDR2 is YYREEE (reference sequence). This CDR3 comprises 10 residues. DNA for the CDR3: TGTGCCAGCGGGGATGAGACCCAGTACTTC. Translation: CASGDETQYF.

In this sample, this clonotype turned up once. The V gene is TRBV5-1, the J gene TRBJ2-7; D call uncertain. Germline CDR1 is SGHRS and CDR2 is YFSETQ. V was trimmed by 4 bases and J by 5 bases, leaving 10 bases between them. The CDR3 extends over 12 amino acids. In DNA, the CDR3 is TGCGCCAGCAGCCTCGCAGTGGACGAGCAGTACTTC. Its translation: CASSLAVDEQYF.

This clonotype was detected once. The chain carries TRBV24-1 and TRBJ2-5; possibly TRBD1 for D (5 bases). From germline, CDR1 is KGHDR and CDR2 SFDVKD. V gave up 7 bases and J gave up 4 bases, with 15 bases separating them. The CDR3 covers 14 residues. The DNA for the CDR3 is TGTGCCACCAGCGCGAGCAGGGTCGGAGAGACCCAGTACTTC. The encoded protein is CATSASRVGETQYF.

The CDR3: CASSQSPRLDPGDTQYF. CDR3 DNA sequence: TGTGCCAGCAGCCAAAGCCCTAGACTAGATCCGGGGGATACGCAGTATTTT. The rearrangement uses TRBV3-1 and TRBJ2-3; TRBD2 is a possible D gene (6 bases). Trimming cost V 2 bases and J 6 bases, with 21 bases left between them. The V gene's germline CDR1 is LGHDT and CDR2 YNNKEL (reference sequence). The CDR3 covers 17 residues.

The chain's CDR3 is CASSHGRGHGYTF. For the CDR3, the DNA is TGCGCCAGCAGCCACGGTCGGGGACATGGCTACACCTTC. The rearrangement joins TRBV4-1 to TRBJ1-2; possible D gene TRBD1, 5 bases. This CDR3 is 13 amino acids long. Germline loops: CDR1 MGHRA, CDR2 YSYEKL. V lost 3 bases to trimming and J lost 6 bases, with 11 bases between them.

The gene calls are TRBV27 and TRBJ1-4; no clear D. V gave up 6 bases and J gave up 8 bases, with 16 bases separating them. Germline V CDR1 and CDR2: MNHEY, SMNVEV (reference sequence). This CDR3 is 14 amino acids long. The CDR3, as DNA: TGTGCCAGCAGCCCCGGACCGGAAAAAGAAAAACTGTTTTTT. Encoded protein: CASSPGPEKEKLFF.

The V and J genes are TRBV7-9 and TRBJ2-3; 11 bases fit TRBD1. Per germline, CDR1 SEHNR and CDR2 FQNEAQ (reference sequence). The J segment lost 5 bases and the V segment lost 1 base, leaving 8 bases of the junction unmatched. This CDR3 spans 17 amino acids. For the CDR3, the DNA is TGTGCCAGCAGCTTAGTCGCGGGACAGGGGGATCAAGATACGCAGTATTTT. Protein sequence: CASSLVAGQGDQDTQYF.

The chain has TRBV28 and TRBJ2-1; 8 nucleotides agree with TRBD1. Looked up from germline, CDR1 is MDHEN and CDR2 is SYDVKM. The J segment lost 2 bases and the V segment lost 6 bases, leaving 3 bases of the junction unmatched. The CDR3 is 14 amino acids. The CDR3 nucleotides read TGTGCCAGCAGCGCGACAGGGGCCTACAATGAGCAGTTCTTC. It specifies CASSATGAYNEQFF.

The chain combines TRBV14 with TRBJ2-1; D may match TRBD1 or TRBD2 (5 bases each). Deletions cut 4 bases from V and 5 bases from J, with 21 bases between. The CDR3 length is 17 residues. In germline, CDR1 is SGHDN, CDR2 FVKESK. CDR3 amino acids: CASSPEPGRLLDNEQFF. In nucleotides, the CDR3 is TGTGCCAGCAGCCCCGAACCGGGACGACTTCTGGACAATGAGCAGTTCTTC. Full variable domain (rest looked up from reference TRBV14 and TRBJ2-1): EAGVTQFPSHSVIEKGQTVTLRCDPISGHDNLYWYRRVMGKEIKFLLHFVKESKQDESGMPNNRFLAERTGGTYSTLKVQPAELEDSGVYFCASSPEPGRLLDNEQFFGPGTRLTVL.

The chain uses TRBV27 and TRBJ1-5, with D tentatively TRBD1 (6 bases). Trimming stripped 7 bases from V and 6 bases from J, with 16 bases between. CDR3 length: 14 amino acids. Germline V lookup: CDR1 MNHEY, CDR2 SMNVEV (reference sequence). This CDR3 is CASIGQHRVQPQHF. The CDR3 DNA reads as TGTGCCAGCATCGGGCAACACAGGGTTCAGCCCCAGCATTTT.

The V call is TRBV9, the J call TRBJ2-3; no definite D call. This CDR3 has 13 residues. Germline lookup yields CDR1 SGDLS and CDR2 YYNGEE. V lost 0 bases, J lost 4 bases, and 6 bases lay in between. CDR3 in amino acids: CASSVGGADTQYF. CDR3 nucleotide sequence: TGTGCCAGCAGCGTAGGAGGTGCAGATACGCAGTATTTT. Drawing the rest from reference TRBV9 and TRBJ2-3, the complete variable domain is DSGVTQTPKHLITATGQRVTLRCSPRSGDLSVYWYQQSLDQGLQFLIQYYNGEERAKGNILERFSAQQFPDLHSELNLSSLELGDSALYFCASSVGGADTQYFGPGTRLTVL.

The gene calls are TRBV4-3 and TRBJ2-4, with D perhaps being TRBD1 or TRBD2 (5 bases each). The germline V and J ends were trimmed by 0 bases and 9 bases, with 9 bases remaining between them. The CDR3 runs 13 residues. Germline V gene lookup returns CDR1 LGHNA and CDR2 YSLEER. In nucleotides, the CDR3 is TGCGCCAGCAGCCAAGATGGGGACGGCATTCAGTACTTC. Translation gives CASSQDGDGIQYF.

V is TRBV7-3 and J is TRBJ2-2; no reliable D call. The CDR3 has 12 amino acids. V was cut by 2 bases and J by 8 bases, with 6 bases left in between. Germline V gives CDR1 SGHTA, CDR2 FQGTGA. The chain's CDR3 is CASSLGSGELFF. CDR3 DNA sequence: TGTGCCAGCAGCTTAGGGTCGGGGGAGCTGTTTTTT. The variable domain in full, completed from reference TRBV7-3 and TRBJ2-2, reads GAGVSQTPSNKVTEKGKYVELRCDPISGHTALYWYRQSLGQGPEFLIYFQGTGAADDSGLPNDRFFAVRPEGSVSTLKIQRTERGDSAVYLCASSLGSGELFFGEGSRLTVL.

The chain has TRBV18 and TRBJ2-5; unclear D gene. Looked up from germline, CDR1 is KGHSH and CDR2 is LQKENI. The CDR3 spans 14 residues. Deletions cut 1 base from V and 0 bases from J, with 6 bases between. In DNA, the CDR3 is TGTGCCAGCTCACCACTGATCTACCAAGAGACCCAGTACTTC. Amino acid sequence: CASSPLIYQETQYF.

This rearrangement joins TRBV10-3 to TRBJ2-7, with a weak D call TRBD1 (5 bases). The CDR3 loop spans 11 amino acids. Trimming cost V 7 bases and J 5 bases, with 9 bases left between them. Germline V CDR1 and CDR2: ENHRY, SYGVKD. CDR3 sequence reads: CAIKVGDEQYF. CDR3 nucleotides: TGTGCCATCAAGGTAGGGGACGAGCAGTACTTC.

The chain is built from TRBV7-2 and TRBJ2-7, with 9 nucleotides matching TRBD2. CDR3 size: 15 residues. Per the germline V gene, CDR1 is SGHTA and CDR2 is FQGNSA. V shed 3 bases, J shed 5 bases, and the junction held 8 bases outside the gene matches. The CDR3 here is CASSFFSGGKHEQYF. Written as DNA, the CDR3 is TGTGCCAGCAGCTTCTTTAGCGGGGGAAAACACGAGCAGTACTTC.